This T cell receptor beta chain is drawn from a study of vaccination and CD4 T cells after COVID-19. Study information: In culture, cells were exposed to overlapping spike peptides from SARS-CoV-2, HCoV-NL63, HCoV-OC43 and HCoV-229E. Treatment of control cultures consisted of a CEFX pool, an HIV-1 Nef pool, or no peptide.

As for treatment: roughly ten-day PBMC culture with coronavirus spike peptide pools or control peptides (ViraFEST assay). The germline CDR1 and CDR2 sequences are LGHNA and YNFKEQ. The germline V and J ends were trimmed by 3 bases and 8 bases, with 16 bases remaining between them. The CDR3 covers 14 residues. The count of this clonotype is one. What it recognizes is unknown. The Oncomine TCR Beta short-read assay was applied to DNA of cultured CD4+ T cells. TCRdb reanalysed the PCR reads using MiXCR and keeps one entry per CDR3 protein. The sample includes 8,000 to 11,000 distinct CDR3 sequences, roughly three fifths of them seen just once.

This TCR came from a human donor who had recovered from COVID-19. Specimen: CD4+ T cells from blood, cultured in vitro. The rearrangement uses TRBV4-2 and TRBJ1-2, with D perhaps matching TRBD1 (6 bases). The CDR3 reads CASSHPRQGRGYTF. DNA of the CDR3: TGTGCCAGCAGCCATCCACGGCAGGGGCGAGGCTACACCTTC.